These 24 T cell receptor beta chains were all obtained from the same sample, sequenced in a study of identifying expanded T cells in peripheral blood. Assay used: immunoSEQ multiplex PCR; TCRdb lists only in-frame clones, some missing. Of about 100,000 clones listed, about 90% are singletons. Sequencing used blood. The receptor set was obtained from a person aged 18 to 75 in good health.

V is TRBV7-9 and J is TRBJ2-1; tentatively, D is TRBD1 or TRBD2 (5 bases each). Germline V CDR1 and CDR2: SEHNR, FQNEAQ (reference sequence). This CDR3 region has 12 residues. V was trimmed by 3 bases and J by 10 bases, leaving 10 bases between them. DNA for the CDR3: TGTGCCAGCAGCTTTCAACGGGGCGAGCAGTTCTTC. Encoded protein: CASSFQRGEQFF.

This clone showed up many times. This chain joins TRBV12-5 and TRBJ1-2, with 7 nucleotides matching TRBD1. The CDR3 loop spans 14 amino acids. CDR1 LGHNT and CDR2 FRNRAP come from the germline V gene. V lost 6 bases, J lost 8 bases, and 12 bases stayed unmatched. The CDR3 spells CASGRTTGDEGYTF. CDR3 DNA: TGTGCTAGTGGGCGCACTACAGGGGACGAGGGCTACACCTTC.

This chain uses TRBV30 with TRBJ1-4; 7 bases fit TRBD1. The CDR3 is made up of 14 amino acids. Germline V gene sequence: CDR1 GTSNPN, CDR2 SVGIG (reference sequence). With V trimmed by 4 bases and J by 4 bases, 6 bases remained unmatched. The CDR3 nucleotides read TGTGCCTGGAATTTGGGACAGCTTAATGAAAAACTGTTTTTT. Its translation: CAWNLGQLNEKLFF.

V and J are TRBV6-1 and TRBJ2-2; D gene ambiguous. CDR3 length: 14 residues. V was cut by 3 bases and J by 5 bases, with 10 bases left in between. Germline values: CDR1 MNHNS, CDR2 SASEGT. The CDR3 here is CASSEFGWTGELFF. The DNA of the CDR3 is TGTGCCAGCAGTGAGTTTGGATGGACCGGGGAGCTGTTTTTT.

This chain uses TRBV6-5 with TRBJ2-1; tentative D call: TRBD2 (5 bases). Germline CDR1 MNHEY, CDR2 SVGAGI. This CDR3 spans 14 amino acids. V was trimmed by 4 bases and J by 11 bases, leaving 18 bases between them. CDR3 coding DNA: TGTGCCAGCAGTTCATCCGGGTTCGAGGGTAAGCAGTTCTTC. Encoded protein: CASSSSGFEGKQFF.

This chain links TRBV7-9 with TRBJ2-5; 7 bases are shared with TRBD1. The germline V gene has CDR1 SEHNR and CDR2 FQNEAQ (reference sequence). This CDR3 contains 14 residues. The trim removed 5 bases at V and 5 bases at J, leaving 8 bases unmatched. The CDR3, as DNA: TGTGCCAGCAGCGCCGAAGGGGGCGCGGAGACCCAGTACTTC. This gives the protein CASSAEGGAETQYF.

This chain links TRBV18 with TRBJ1-1; 7 nucleotides align to TRBD1. CDR3 length: 16 amino acids. Per germline, CDR1 KGHSH and CDR2 LQKENI. V was pared by 6 bases and J by 4 bases, with 14 bases of the junction left unmatched. CDR3: CASSAPGGQTPTEAFF. The DNA of the CDR3 is TGTGCCAGCTCTGCACCGGGGGGACAGACTCCCACTGAAGCTTTCTTT.

The chain joins TRBV11-2 to TRBJ1-1; tentative D call: TRBD1 (5 bases). This CDR3 is 14 amino acids long. Per germline, CDR1 SGHAT and CDR2 FQNNGV. Between the trimmed V and J ends, which lost 7 bases and 6 bases, there was a span of 18 bases. CDR3 nucleotide sequence: TGTGCCAGCACCCAAAGGGCCAGGGACGCTGAAGCTTTCTTT. Protein sequence: CASTQRARDAEAFF.

The chain joins TRBV30 to TRBJ2-5; 9 nucleotides line up with TRBD1. Germline V gene sequence: CDR1 GTSNPN, CDR2 SVGIG (reference sequence). This CDR3 spans 13 amino acids. Trimming cost V 7 bases and J 9 bases; bases outside gene matches: 12. The CDR3 here is CAYSTGGSGPQYF. The CDR3 bases are TGTGCCTACTCAACAGGGGGCAGTGGTCCCCAGTACTTC.

The rearrangement links TRBV15 to TRBJ1-3; 7 bases agree with TRBD1. This CDR3 comprises 18 residues. From germline, CDR1 is LNHNV and CDR2 YYDKDF (reference sequence). The V segment lost 8 bases and the J segment 6 bases; nucleotides outside the gene matches: 22. CDR3 DNA: TGTGCCACCTTTGATGGGACCGGGGGACAGTTTGGTGAAAACACCATATATTTT. Translated: CATFDGTGGQFGENTIYF.

This chain uses TRBV4-2 with TRBJ1-4, with 8 bases that match TRBD1. There are 19 residues in the CDR3. Trimming at V came to 2 bases and at J to 0 bases, leaving 11 bases not matched to a gene. Per the germline V gene, CDR1 is LGHNA and CDR2 is YNFKEQ. CDR3 region: CASSQQGTGLVATNEKLFF. As DNA, the CDR3 is TGTGCCAGCAGCCAACAAGGGACAGGTCTCGTTGCAACTAATGAAAAACTGTTTTTT.

V and J are TRBV4-1 and TRBJ2-5; D not certain. This CDR3 has 13 amino acids. Trimming left V 1 base short and J 7 bases short, with 10 bases between. The germline CDR1 and CDR2 sequences are MGHRA and YSYEKL. The CDR3: CASSQGLDRTQYF. In DNA form, the CDR3 reads TGCGCCAGCAGCCAAGGGCTGGATAGGACCCAGTACTTC.

The V call is TRBV6-6, the J call TRBJ1-6, with D possibly being TRBD1 (6 bases). The ends were cut back, 7 bases at V and 4 bases at J, with 14 bases in the middle. The germline V gene encodes CDR1 MNHNY and CDR2 SVGAGI (reference sequence). The CDR3 totals 15 residues. CDR3 protein: CASNTGTNYNSPLHF. DNA of the CDR3: TGTGCCAGCAATACCGGGACAAATTATAATTCACCCCTCCACTTT.

The chain couples TRBV11-2 to TRBJ1-3; no reliable D call. Trimming removed 1 base at V and 1 base at J, with 8 bases between. Germline values: CDR1 SGHAT, CDR2 FQNNGV. The CDR3 spans 15 residues. This chain's CDR3 is CASSLGLGSGNTIYF. The CDR3 nucleotides are TGTGCCAGCAGCTTAGGGTTGGGATCTGGAAACACCATATATTTT.

V usage is TRBV10-1 and J usage is TRBJ1-1; D is unresolved. V dropped 7 bases and J dropped 0 bases, with 9 bases sitting between them. This CDR3 comprises 13 residues. Germline CDR1 and CDR2: WNHNN and SYGVQD (reference sequence). As DNA, the CDR3 is TGCGCCAGCAAAAGGACGATGAACACTGAAGCTTTCTTT. As protein: CASKRTMNTEAFF.

This chain uses TRBV13 with TRBJ2-7, with D perhaps assigned TRBD1 or TRBD2 (6 bases each). Germline loops: CDR1 PRHDT, CDR2 FYEKMQ (reference sequence). Deletions cut 5 bases from V and 4 bases from J, with 24 bases between. This CDR3 spans 17 amino acids. In DNA, the CDR3 is TGTGCCAGCAGCCCGGAAGGGATCGGGGGCCCTTATTACGAGCAGTACTTC. Its translation: CASSPEGIGGPYYEQYF. The complete variable domain, with remaining parts taken from reference TRBV13 and TRBJ2-7, reads AAGVIQSPRHLIKEKRETATLKCYPIPRHDTVYWYQQGPGQDPQFLISFYEKMQSDKGSIPDRFSAQQFSDYHSELNMSSLELGDSALYFCASSPEGIGGPYYEQYFGPGTRLTVT.

The V gene is TRBV27, the J gene TRBJ2-6; 8 bases match TRBD1. V shed 6 bases and J 4 bases; nucleotides not matched to a gene: 14. The length of the CDR3 is 18 residues. CDR1 is MNHEY, CDR2 SMNVEV, per germline (reference sequence). The CDR3 protein is CASRSTTSTGVGANVLTF. As DNA, the CDR3 is TGTGCCAGCAGATCCACCACCTCGACAGGGGTCGGGGCCAACGTCCTGACTTTC.

The chain's CDR3 is CASSTRTGDTEAFF. The CDR3 region has the DNA TGTGCCAGCAGCACTCGGACAGGGGACACTGAAGCTTTCTTT. The J gene is TRBJ1-1, the V gene TRBV5-5, with 9 nucleotides matching TRBD1. The CDR3 covers 14 residues. Looked up from germline, CDR1 is SGHKS and CDR2 is YYEKEE (reference sequence). The junction had 4 bases not matched to a gene; V was cut back by 4 bases and J by 3 bases.

This chain uses TRBV5-1 with TRBJ2-1; D uncertain. With 4 bases removed from V and 0 bases from J, the gap between germline ends came to 11 bases. Per germline, CDR1 SGHRS and CDR2 YFSETQ. The CDR3 contains 15 residues. The CDR3 DNA follows: TGCGCCAGCAGCCCGACTTTGGCCTCCTACAATGAGCAGTTCTTC. Translation: CASSPTLASYNEQFF.

The V call is TRBV6-6, the J call TRBJ1-5; D gene unclear. Germline V gene sequence: CDR1 MNHNY, CDR2 SVGAGI (reference sequence). The V and J ends lost 0 bases and 4 bases respectively, with 4 bases between them. This CDR3 is built from 13 residues. The CDR3 region is CASSYSVNQPQHF. The CDR3 region has the DNA TGTGCCAGCAGTTACTCGGTGAATCAGCCCCAGCATTTT.

The V gene is TRBV29-1, the J gene TRBJ2-7; tentative D call: TRBD1 (6 bases). V shed 6 bases and J shed 3 bases, with 9 bases lying between them. There are 11 residues in the CDR3. The germline gives CDR1 SQVTM, CDR2 ANQGSEA. CDR3 DNA: TGCAGCGTAATAGGGGGCTACGAGCAGTACTTC. The encoded protein is CSVIGGYEQYF.

This chain joins TRBV5-4 and TRBJ2-2, with D possibly being TRBD1 (5 bases). The CDR3 length is 16 residues. The V end lost 0 bases, the J end lost 3 bases, and 12 bases lay between the germline ends. Germline values: CDR1 SGHNT, CDR2 YYREEE (reference sequence). The CDR3 sequence: CASSLAIKQDTGELFF. The DNA of the CDR3 is TGTGCCAGCAGCTTGGCTATAAAACAGGACACCGGGGAGCTGTTTTTT.

This clone appeared once. This sequence joins TRBV6-5 and TRBJ1-2; 7 nucleotides match TRBD1. Germline V lookup: CDR1 MNHEY, CDR2 SVGAGI. V lost 4 bases and J lost 5; bases outside the gene matches: 10. The CDR3 extends over 15 amino acids. CDR3 bases: TGTGCCAGCAGTTGGGGGACAGCAACGGCATATGGCTACACCTTC. Translation gives CASSWGTATAYGYTF.

This clone has just one count. This chain connects TRBV14 to TRBJ2-5, with a weak D call TRBD2 (5 bases). V lost 4 bases and J lost 4, with 16 bases in between. Per germline, CDR1 SGHDN and CDR2 FVKESK. The CDR3 extends over 15 amino acids. The CDR3 bases are TGTGCCAGCAGCCTATACGGACTTATTTCAGAGACCCAGTACTTC. It yields the protein CASSLYGLISETQYF. Combining the CDR3 with reference TRBV14 and TRBJ2-5 gives the whole variable domain EAGVTQFPSHSVIEKGQTVTLRCDPISGHDNLYWYRRVMGKEIKFLLHFVKESKQDESGMPNNRFLAERTGGTYSTLKVQPAELEDSGVYFCASSLYGLISETQYFGPGTRLLVL.